Listed below are T cell receptor beta chains from one sample, sequenced in a study of T cells expressing NK-cell markers. Using the 5' RACE reads, TCRdb records one entry per CDR3 protein without DNA. The table gives a few hundred thousand distinct CDR3 sequences; the top ten clones make up around 4.9% of it. Sequenced material: blood T cells: a sorted CD56 or NKG2C T cell subset, CD4+ or CD8+ T cells, or bulk PBMC T cells (not recorded which). All receptors derive from a man between 18 and 69 years old in good health. Both conserved end residues are part of each CDR3.

v_call: TRBV2
j_call: TRBJ2-1
cdr3_aa: CASSLTSATKFF

v_call: TRBV29-1
j_call: TRBJ2-3
cdr3_aa: CSVEVYARGGYTDTQYF

v_call: TRBV6-5
j_call: TRBJ2-3
cdr3_aa: CASSYFSVTATDTQYF

v_call: TRBV6-5
j_call: TRBJ2-5
cdr3_aa: CASSYSGLADNQETQYF

v_call: TRBV7-2
j_call: TRBJ1-2
cdr3_aa: CASSYRQGYTF

v_call: TRBV20-1
j_call: TRBJ2-5
cdr3_aa: CSARVFIGGGDQETQYF

v_call: TRBV3-1
j_call: TRBJ2-1
cdr3_aa: CASSQEWGLPRNEQFF

v_call: TRBV6-1
j_call: TRBJ1-6
cdr3_aa: CASSRRGLSSYNSPLHF

v_call: TRBV6-5
j_call: TRBJ2-7
cdr3_aa: CASSSPGRQSYEQYF

v_call: TRBV27
j_call: TRBJ2-2
cdr3_aa: CASRTSRETGELFF

v_call: TRBV4-2
j_call: TRBJ2-3
cdr3_aa: CASSEWEGRTDTQYF

v_call: TRBV12-3/TRBV12-4
j_call: TRBJ1-1
cdr3_aa: CASSPGGKVTEAFF

v_call: TRBV18
j_call: TRBJ2-1
cdr3_aa: CASSPTTKLTAYIYNEQFF

v_call: TRBV12-3/TRBV12-4
j_call: TRBJ2-3
cdr3_aa: CASSTTGAGNTDTQYF

v_call: TRBV10-3
j_call: TRBJ1-2
cdr3_aa: CAISESNRENYGYTF

v_call: TRBV7-9
j_call: TRBJ1-1
cdr3_aa: CASSPRTGGLNTEAFF

v_call: TRBV13
j_call: TRBJ1-6
cdr3_aa: CASSLGGLSSPLHF

v_call: TRBV2
j_call: TRBJ1-4
cdr3_aa: CASSEGRQKLFF

v_call: TRBV5-1
j_call: TRBJ2-7
cdr3_aa: CASSKPPGDTYEQYF

v_call: TRBV12-3/TRBV12-4
j_call: TRBJ1-4
cdr3_aa: CASSRRDNEKLFF

v_call: TRBV3-1
j_call: TRBJ1-5
cdr3_aa: CASSQSAGNQPQHF

v_call: TRBV3-1
j_call: TRBJ2-1
cdr3_aa: CASSQDQNRGWNEQFF

v_call: TRBV12-3/TRBV12-4
j_call: TRBJ2-7
cdr3_aa: CASSRRGGQGFFYEQYF

v_call: TRBV5-1
j_call: TRBJ1-2
cdr3_aa: CASSAGTGDGYTF

v_call: TRBV2
j_call: TRBJ2-1
cdr3_aa: CASKTSGGHNEQFF

v_call: TRBV12-3/TRBV12-4
j_call: TRBJ1-1
cdr3_aa: CASSFRGQGATEAFF

v_call: TRBV7-2
j_call: TRBJ1-5
cdr3_aa: CASSSRDSNQPQHF

v_call: TRBV20-1
j_call: TRBJ2-5
cdr3_aa: CSASVLIGAQYF

v_call: TRBV7-8
j_call: TRBJ1-2
cdr3_aa: CASSSRSGGLVIYGYTF

v_call: TRBV3-1
j_call: TRBJ1-2
cdr3_aa: CASSHRTAGYTF

v_call: TRBV12-3/TRBV12-4
j_call: TRBJ1-1
cdr3_aa: CASSQQPYGAGYTEAFF

v_call: TRBV5-1
j_call: TRBJ1-2
cdr3_aa: CASSKGRTNYGYTF

v_call: TRBV4-1
j_call: TRBJ1-6
cdr3_aa: CASSPWAYNSPLHF

v_call: TRBV20-1
j_call: TRBJ2-5
cdr3_aa: CSASGALAGQQETQYF

v_call: TRBV6-5
j_call: TRBJ1-6
cdr3_aa: CASSFPKGLGNSPLHF

v_call: TRBV6-1
j_call: TRBJ2-6
cdr3_aa: CASTPARPGANVLTF

v_call: TRBV29-1
j_call: TRBJ1-2
cdr3_aa: CSVLVRGGALGSDYTF

v_call: TRBV18
j_call: TRBJ1-6
cdr3_aa: CASSPGTVGSPLHF

v_call: TRBV19
j_call: TRBJ2-6
cdr3_aa: CASSAWTGGSSGANVLTF

v_call: TRBV3-1
j_call: TRBJ1-6
cdr3_aa: CASSQDRRNLSPLHF

v_call: TRBV5-1
j_call: TRBJ1-1
cdr3_aa: CASSLVPGKFTEAFF

v_call: TRBV29-1
j_call: TRBJ1-5
cdr3_aa: CSAGEGWNQPQHF

v_call: TRBV7-2
j_call: TRBJ1-4
cdr3_aa: CASRTLGVPNEKLFF

v_call: TRBV20-1
j_call: TRBJ1-5
cdr3_aa: CSARSWVTGGNQPQHF

v_call: TRBV19
j_call: TRBJ2-1
cdr3_aa: CASSYRVGVHEQFF

v_call: TRBV28
j_call: TRBJ2-5
cdr3_aa: CASSSTDRAGGRETQYF

v_call: TRBV7-2
j_call: TRBJ2-7
cdr3_aa: CASSLASGGYEQYF

v_call: TRBV3-1
j_call: TRBJ2-2
cdr3_aa: CASSPSVRDPNTGELFF

v_call: TRBV18
j_call: TRBJ2-1
cdr3_aa: CASSPLQGANEQFF